The 22 T cell receptor beta chains presented below share a single source sample, sequenced in a study of tumor-infiltrating lymphocytes in primary liver carcinoma. Germline DNA was also extracted, and blood RNA was taken from unsorted whole blood. TCR beta cDNA came from roughly 550 ng total RNA, primed with a constant-region primer. Slightly modified ARM-PCR with three nested multiplex PCR rounds yielded TCR beta libraries. PCR rounds one and two used TRBV1-TRBV30 forward primers with a C-beta reverse primer for around 11 cycles each. One entry per CDR3 protein results from TCRdb running MiXCR on the multiplex PCR reads. The data contain fewer than 400,000 distinct CDR3 sequences, more than 55% of them singletons. The specimen sequenced was peripheral blood. These receptors came from a woman aged 25-40 years with primary liver carcinoma and hepatitis B virus infection.

This clonotype was observed a handful of times. The rearrangement links TRBV4-1 to TRBJ2-5; TRBD2 agrees at 7 bases. In germline, CDR1 is MGHRA, CDR2 YSYEKL. V lost 8 bases, J lost 4 bases, and 10 bases stayed unmatched. There are 14 residues in the CDR3. CDR3 DNA: TGCGCCAGCGCACGTCTGGGGAGGGGAGAGACCCAGTACTTC. Its translation: CASARLGRGETQYF.

At least ten counts were recorded for this clonotype. The J gene is TRBJ1-2, the V gene TRBV6-1; D is perhaps TRBD1 (5 bases). CDR3 length: 15 residues. Germline V lookup: CDR1 MNHNS, CDR2 SASEGT. The V and J ends lost 1 base and 4 bases respectively, with 13 bases between them. As DNA, the CDR3 is TGTGCCAGCAGTGAAGGTCTGGGGGAGTTCTATGGCTACACCTTC. Amino acids: CASSEGLGEFYGYTF.

This clonotype came up a few times. A read error is possible here, since a much larger clone lies one base away. V usage is TRBV11-2 and J usage is TRBJ2-1; D may be TRBD2 (7 bases). Germline V gene sequence: CDR1 SGHAT, CDR2 FQNNGV. The CDR3 has 14 amino acids. CDR3 amino acids: CTSSLVGGTKEQFF. The CDR3 nucleotides read TGTACCAGCAGCTTAGTGGGGGGGACAAAGGAGCAGTTCTTC. Supplemented by reference TRBV11-2 and TRBJ2-1, the full variable domain reads EAGVAQSPRYKIIEKRQSVAFWCNPISGHATLYWYQQILGQGPKLLIQFQNNGVVDDSQLPKDRFSAERLKGVDSTLKIQPAKLEDSAVYLCTSSLVGGTKEQFFGPGTRLTVL.

The V and J genes are TRBV6-2 or TRBV6-3 and TRBJ2-2; 10 bases map to TRBD2. The V and J ends lost 9 bases and 1 base, in that order; junction bases with no gene match: 2. Germline loops: CDR1 MNHEY, CDR2 SVGEGT. This CDR3 spans 14 amino acids. CDR3 sequence (DNA): TGTGCCAGTACTAGCGGGGTGAACACCGGGGAGCTGTTTTTT. This translates into CASTSGVNTGELFF.

About this clonotype: A much larger clone lies one base from this, so it may be a read error. The rearrangement joins TRBV29-1 to TRBJ2-6; tentatively, D is TRBD1 (5 bases). Trimming removed 6 bases at V and 2 bases at J, with 11 bases between. This CDR3 has 14 residues. CDR1 is SQVTM, CDR2 ANQGSEA, per germline. As DNA, the CDR3 is TGCAGCGTGCAGGGATACACTGGGGCCAACGTCCTGACTTTC. It yields the protein CSVQGYTGANVLTF.

As to this clonotype: A read error may explain this, as a much larger clone is one base away. The chain employs TRBV6-2 or TRBV6-3 and TRBJ2-1; D possibly corresponds to TRBD2 (6 bases). CDR3 length: 15 amino acids. Germline values: CDR1 MNHEY, CDR2 SVGEGT. In nucleotides, the CDR3 is TGTGCCAGCTGTTACTCGGGGGACGGGTACAATGAGCAGTTCTTC. It yields the protein CASCYSGDGYNEQFF.

This clonotype was seen more than once but under ten times. V is TRBV29-1 and J is TRBJ1-2; 8 bases line up with TRBD1. The CDR3 runs to 13 residues. After removal of 4 bases from V and 5 bases from J, the junction contained 6 bases not matched to a gene. The germline gives CDR1 SQVTM, CDR2 ANQGSEA. The CDR3 nucleotides read TGCAGCGTTGCCGACAGGGGCCTATATGGCTACACCTTC. It specifies CSVADRGLYGYTF.

The V call is TRBV24-1, the J call TRBJ2-1; D unclear. The CDR3 contains 15 residues. Germline CDR1 is KGHDR and CDR2 is SFDVKD. V lost 3 bases and J 7 bases, leaving 15 bases between the germline ends. This chain's CDR3 is CATSDVGSYLNEQFF. The CDR3 bases are TGTGCCACCAGTGATGTTGGGTCGTATCTTAATGAGCAGTTCTTC.

This chain joins TRBV7-9 and TRBJ2-1; 12 bases are shared with TRBD2. J was trimmed by 2 bases and V by 4 bases; bases with no gene match: 6. The CDR3 length is 17 residues. Germline V gives CDR1 SEHNR, CDR2 FQNEAQ (reference sequence). CDR3: CASSSVLAGGPYNEQFF. In DNA form, the CDR3 reads TGTGCCAGCAGCTCAGTTCTAGCGGGAGGGCCCTACAATGAGCAGTTCTTC.

This clonotype was recorded once. The chain links TRBV24-1 to TRBJ2-3; 7 bases are a match to TRBD1. This CDR3 region has 14 residues. Germline V CDR1 and CDR2: KGHDR, SFDVKD. J lost 4 bases, V lost 5 bases, and 5 bases had no gene match. The CDR3 nucleotides read TGTGCCACCAGTGCGAAGGGGACAGCAGATACGCAGTATTTT. It translates to CATSAKGTADTQYF.

For this clonotype: At one of its ends the junction is not consistent with the germline gene, which may arise from a read error. The chain links TRBV11-2 to TRBJ2-1; a weak D match, TRBD2 (6 bases). Germline V gene sequence: CDR1 SGHAT, CDR2 FQNNGV. The CDR3 spans 15 residues. In nucleotides, the CDR3 is TGTGCCAGCAGCCTGGTGGCGGAGGAGGGTTATGAGCAGCTCTTC. Translation gives CASSLVAEEGYEQLF.

On this clonotype itself: The CDR3 does not close with the conserved phenylalanine or tryptophan, likely indicating a read error. The CDR3 spells CASNLERPKPGETQYL. CDR3 in DNA: TGTGCCAGTAACTTAGAACGGCCTAAACCGGGAGAGACCCAGTACCTC. V and J are TRBV11-2 and TRBJ2-5; D is undetermined. The germline V gene encodes CDR1 SGHAT and CDR2 FQNNGV. Trimming removed 9 bases at V and 4 bases at J, with 24 bases between. This CDR3 is built from 16 residues.

At least ten counts were recorded for this clonotype. This sequence joins TRBV6-6 and TRBJ1-6; possible D gene TRBD1, 6 bases. The V end lost 6 bases, the J end lost 7 bases, and 10 bases lay between the germline ends. CDR3 length: 13 residues. Per germline, CDR1 MNHNY and CDR2 SVGAGI (reference sequence). For the CDR3, the DNA is TGTGCCAGCAGGAGACAGGACAATTCACCCCTCCACTTT. It yields the protein CASRRQDNSPLHF.

The V gene is TRBV7-8, the J gene TRBJ2-1, with 7 nucleotides matching TRBD2. Germline CDR1 reads SGHVS; CDR2 reads FQNEAQ. V shed 5 bases and J 9 bases; nucleotides not matched to a gene: 16. The CDR3 is 16 amino acids. This chain's CDR3 is CASSRGAGRSGSEQFF. CDR3 sequence (DNA): TGTGCCAGCAGCCGAGGGGCCGGGAGGAGTGGGAGTGAGCAGTTCTTC.

As to this clonotype: A much larger clone differs by one base, so this may be a read error. V usage is TRBV29-1 and J usage is TRBJ2-2; either TRBD1 or TRBD2 may fit D (5 bases each). This CDR3 comprises 13 residues. The V and J ends lost 6 bases and 4 bases respectively, with 12 bases between them. Germline CDR1 is SQVTM and CDR2 is ANQGSEA. The CDR3 protein is CSVRGRGTGELFF. The CDR3 nucleotides are TGCAGCGTAAGGGGACGGGGCACCGGGGAGCTGTTTTTT.

The chain combines TRBV25-1 with TRBJ2-5, with D possibly matching TRBD2 (5 bases). CDR3 length: 14 residues. The V end lost 4 bases, the J end lost 4 bases, and 13 bases lay between the germline ends. Germline assignment: CDR1 MGHDK and CDR2 SYGVNS. CDR3 nucleotide sequence: TGTGCCAGCAGTGGTACTTTAGCGTCAGAGACCCAGTACTTC. It codes for CASSGTLASETQYF.

There are a few counts of this clonotype. The chain is built from TRBV5-4 and TRBJ1-2, with D unresolved. The V end lost 0 bases, the J end lost 6 bases, and 6 bases lay between the germline ends. The germline V gene encodes CDR1 SGHNT and CDR2 YYREEE (reference sequence). CDR3 length equals 12 residues. CDR3 sequence reads: CASSLDMHGYTF. The CDR3 region has the DNA TGTGCCAGCAGCTTGGATATGCATGGCTACACCTTC.

This clonotype was seen more than once but under ten times. The CDR3 reads CASSDTGASYEQYF. CDR3 sequence (DNA): TGTGCCAGCAGCGACACAGGTGCCTCCTACGAGCAGTACTTC. This rearrangement joins TRBV6-2 or TRBV6-3 to TRBJ2-7; the D gene is possibly TRBD1 (5 bases). The V gene lost 6 bases and the J gene lost 0 bases, with 12 bases spanning the gap. The germline V gene encodes CDR1 MNHEY and CDR2 SVGEGT. This CDR3 has 14 residues.

This clonotype was observed at least ten times. The V call is TRBV6-6, the J call TRBJ2-3; 12 bases are a match to TRBD1. Germline V gives CDR1 MNHNY, CDR2 SVGAGI (reference sequence). The CDR3 runs 15 residues. With V trimmed by 5 bases and J by 3 bases, 3 bases remained unmatched. CDR3 region: CASSRDRGQTDTQYF. The DNA of the CDR3 is TGTGCCAGCAGTAGGGACAGGGGGCAAACAGATACGCAGTATTTT.

The rearrangement links TRBV30 to TRBJ1-6, with D maybe TRBD1 (6 bases). V lost 0 bases, J lost 14 bases, and 14 bases lay in between. CDR1 and CDR2 (germline): GTSNPN, SVGIG (reference sequence). The CDR3 length is 13 residues. CDR3 in amino acids: CAWSVPGVKTLHF. DNA for the CDR3: TGTGCCTGGAGTGTCCCAGGGGTGAAAACCCTCCACTTT.

Notes on this clonotype: A much larger clone is a single base away; this may be a read error. The rearrangement joins TRBV6-5 to TRBJ1-6; D is unclear. CDR1 MNHEY and CDR2 SVGAGI come from the germline V gene. The CDR3 covers 14 residues. This CDR3 reads CVSSYSGGNSPLHF. DNA for the CDR3: TGTGTCAGCAGTTACTCGGGTGGTAATTCACCCCTCCACTTT.

This clonotype appeared once. A single base separates this from a much larger clone, so it may be a read error. This sequence joins TRBV10-3 and TRBJ2-5; D unresolved. Germline CDR1 ENHRY, CDR2 SYGVKD. The CDR3 contains 13 residues. V lost 6 bases to trimming and J lost 5 bases, with 13 bases between them. CDR3 coding DNA: TGTGCCATCAGGGAGACTTTCCATGAGACCCAGTACTTC. This encodes CAIRETFHETQYF.